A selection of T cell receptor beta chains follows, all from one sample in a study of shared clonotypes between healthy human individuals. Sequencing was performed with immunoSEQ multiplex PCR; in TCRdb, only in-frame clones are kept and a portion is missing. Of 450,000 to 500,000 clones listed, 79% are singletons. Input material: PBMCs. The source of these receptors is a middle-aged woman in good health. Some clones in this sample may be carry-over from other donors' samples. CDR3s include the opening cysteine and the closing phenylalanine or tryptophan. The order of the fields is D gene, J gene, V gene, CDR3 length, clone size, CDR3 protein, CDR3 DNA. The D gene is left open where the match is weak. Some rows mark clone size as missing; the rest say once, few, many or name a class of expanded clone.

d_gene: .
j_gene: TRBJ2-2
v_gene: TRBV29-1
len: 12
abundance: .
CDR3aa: CSVGGGTGELFF
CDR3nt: TGCAGCGTTGGGGGTGGGACCGGGGAGCTGTTTTTT

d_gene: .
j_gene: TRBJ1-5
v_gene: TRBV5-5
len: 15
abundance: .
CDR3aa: CASSLDGGGNQPQHF
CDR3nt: TGTGCCAGCAGCTTGGACGGGGGTGGCAATCAGCCCCAGCATTTT

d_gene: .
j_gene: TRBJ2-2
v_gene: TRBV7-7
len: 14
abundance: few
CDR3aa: CASARDLNTGELFF
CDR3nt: TGTGCCAGCGCCCGGGACCTGAACACCGGGGAGCTGTTTTTT

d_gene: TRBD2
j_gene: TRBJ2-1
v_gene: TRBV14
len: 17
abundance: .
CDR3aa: CASSQVGGIAGDNEQFF
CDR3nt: TGTGCCAGCAGCCAAGTGGGGGGAATAGCGGGAGATAATGAGCAGTTCTTC

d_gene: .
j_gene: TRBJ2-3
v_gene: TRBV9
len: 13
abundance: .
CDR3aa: CASSLRDTDTQYF
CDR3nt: TGTGCCAGCAGCCTCCGGGACACAGATACGCAGTATTTT

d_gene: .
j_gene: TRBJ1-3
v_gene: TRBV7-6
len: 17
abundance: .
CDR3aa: CASSLEAGPSSGNTIYF
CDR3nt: TGTGCCAGCAGCTTAGAGGCAGGACCGAGCTCTGGAAACACCATATATTTT

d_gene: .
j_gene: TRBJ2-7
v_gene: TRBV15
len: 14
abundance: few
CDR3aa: CATSFGGRGYEQYF
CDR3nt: TGTGCCACCAGCTTCGGGGGTCGGGGTTACGAGCAGTACTTC

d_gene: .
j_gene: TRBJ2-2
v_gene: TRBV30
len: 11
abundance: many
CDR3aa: CAWSVGGELFF
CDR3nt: TGTGCCTGGAGTGTAGGCGGGGAGCTGTTTTTT

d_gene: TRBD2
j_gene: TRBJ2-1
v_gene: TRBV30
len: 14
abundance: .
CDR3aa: CAWSLWEGFDEQFF
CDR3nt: TGTGCCTGGAGTTTATGGGAGGGCTTCGATGAGCAGTTCTTC

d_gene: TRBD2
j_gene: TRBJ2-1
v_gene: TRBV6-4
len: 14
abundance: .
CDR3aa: CASSTSGGNNEQFF
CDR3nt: TGTGCCAGCAGCACTAGCGGGGGGAACAATGAGCAGTTCTTC

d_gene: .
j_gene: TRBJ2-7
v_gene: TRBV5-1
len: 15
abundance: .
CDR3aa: CASRLLTGTSYEQYF
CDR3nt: TGCGCCAGCAGACTACTTACCGGGACCTCCTACGAGCAGTACTTC

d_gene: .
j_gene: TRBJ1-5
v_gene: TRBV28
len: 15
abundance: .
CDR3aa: CASSPGGARNQPQHF
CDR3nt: TGTGCCAGCAGTCCCGGGGGGGCGCGCAATCAGCCCCAGCATTTT

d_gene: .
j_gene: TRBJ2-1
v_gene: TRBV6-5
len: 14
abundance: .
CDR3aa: CASSYLSSYNEQFF
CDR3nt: TGTGCCAGCAGTTACCTTAGCTCCTACAATGAGCAGTTCTTC

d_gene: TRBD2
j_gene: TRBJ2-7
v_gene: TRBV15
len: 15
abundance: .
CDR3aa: CATSRGSGSHYEQYF
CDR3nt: TGTGCCACCAGCAGAGGTAGCGGGAGCCACTACGAGCAGTACTTC

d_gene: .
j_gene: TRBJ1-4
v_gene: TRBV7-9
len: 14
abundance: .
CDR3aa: CATSPQGANEKLFF
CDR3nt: TGTGCCACCAGCCCCCAAGGGGCTAATGAAAAACTGTTTTTT

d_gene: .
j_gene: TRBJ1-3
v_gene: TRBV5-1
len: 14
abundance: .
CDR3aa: CASSLGVSGNTIYF
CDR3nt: TGCGCCAGCAGCTTAGGCGTCTCTGGAAACACCATATATTTT

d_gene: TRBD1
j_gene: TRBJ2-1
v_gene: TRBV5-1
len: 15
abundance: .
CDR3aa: CASTYSGGSDNEQFF
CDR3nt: TGCGCCAGCACCTACTCAGGGGGCTCGGACAATGAGCAGTTCTTC

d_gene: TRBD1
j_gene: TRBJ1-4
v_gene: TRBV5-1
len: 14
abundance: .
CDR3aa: CASRQQGAEEKLFF
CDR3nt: TGCGCCAGCAGGCAGCAGGGGGCGGAGGAAAAACTGTTTTTT

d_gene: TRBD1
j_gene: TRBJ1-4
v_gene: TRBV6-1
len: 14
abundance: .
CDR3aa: CASTPDRGNEKLFF
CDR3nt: TGTGCCAGCACCCCCGACAGGGGGAATGAAAAACTGTTTTTT

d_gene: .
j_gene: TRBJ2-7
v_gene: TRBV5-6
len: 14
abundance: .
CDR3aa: CASSLGPEGYEQYF
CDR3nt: TGTGCCAGCAGCCTGGGACCCGAGGGCTACGAGCAGTACTTC

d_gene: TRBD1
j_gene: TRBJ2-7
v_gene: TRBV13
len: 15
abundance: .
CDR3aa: CASSARDRGFYEQYF
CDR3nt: TGTGCCAGCAGCGCCCGGGACAGGGGGTTCTACGAGCAGTACTTC

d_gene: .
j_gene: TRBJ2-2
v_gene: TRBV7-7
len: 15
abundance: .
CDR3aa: CASSSNDGNTGELFF
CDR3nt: TGTGCCAGCAGCAGCAACGACGGGAACACCGGGGAGCTGTTTTTT

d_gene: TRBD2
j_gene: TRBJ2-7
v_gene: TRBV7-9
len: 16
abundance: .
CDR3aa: CASSLGGGRASYEQYF
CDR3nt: TGTGCCAGCAGCTTAGGTGGCGGGAGGGCCTCCTACGAGCAGTACTTC

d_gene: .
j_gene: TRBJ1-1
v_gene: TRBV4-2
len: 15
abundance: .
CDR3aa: CASSQDQGLPSEAFF
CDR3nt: TGTGCCAGCAGCCAAGATCAGGGCCTGCCCAGCGAAGCTTTCTTT

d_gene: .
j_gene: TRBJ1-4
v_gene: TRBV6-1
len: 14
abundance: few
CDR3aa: CASSDYYLGEKLFF
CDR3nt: TGTGCCAGCAGTGATTACTATTTGGGAGAAAAACTGTTTTTT

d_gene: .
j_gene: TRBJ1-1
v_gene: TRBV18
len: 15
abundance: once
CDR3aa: CASSPAGPQMTEAFF
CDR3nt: TGTGCCAGCTCACCCGCTGGGCCTCAGATGACTGAAGCTTTCTTT

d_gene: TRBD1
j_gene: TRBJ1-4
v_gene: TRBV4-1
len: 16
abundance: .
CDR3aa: CASSQRQGATNEKLFF
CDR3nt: TGCGCCAGCAGCCAACGGCAGGGGGCAACTAATGAAAAACTGTTTTTT

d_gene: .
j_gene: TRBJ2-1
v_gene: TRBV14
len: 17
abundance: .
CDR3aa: CASSQMKGGGHYNEQFF
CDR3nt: TGTGCCAGCAGCCAGATGAAGGGTGGGGGCCACTACAATGAGCAGTTCTTC

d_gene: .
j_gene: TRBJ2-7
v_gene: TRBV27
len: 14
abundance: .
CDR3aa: CASSLLGKSYEQYF
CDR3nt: TGTGCCAGCAGTTTACTCGGGAAGTCCTACGAGCAGTACTTC

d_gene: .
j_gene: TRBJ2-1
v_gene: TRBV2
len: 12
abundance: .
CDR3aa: CASTLMDNEQFF
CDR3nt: TGTGCCAGCACGTTAATGGACAATGAGCAGTTCTTC

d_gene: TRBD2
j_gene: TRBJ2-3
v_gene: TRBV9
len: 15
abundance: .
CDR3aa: CASSSMTSGKGTQYF
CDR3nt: TGTGCCAGCAGCAGTATGACTAGCGGGAAAGGCACGCAGTATTTT

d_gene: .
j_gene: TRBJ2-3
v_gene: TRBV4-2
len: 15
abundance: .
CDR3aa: CASSQLDSRSDTQYF
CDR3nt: TGTGCCAGCAGCCAACTTGACAGCCGGTCGGATACGCAGTATTTT

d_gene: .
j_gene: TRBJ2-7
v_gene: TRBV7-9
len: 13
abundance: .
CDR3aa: CASSPIGGYEQYF
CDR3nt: TGTGCCAGCAGCCCCATAGGCGGCTACGAGCAGTACTTC

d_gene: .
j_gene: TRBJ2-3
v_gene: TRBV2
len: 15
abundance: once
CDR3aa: CASSPLGGGADTQYF
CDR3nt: TGTGCCAGCAGTCCTCTTGGAGGGGGGGCAGATACGCAGTATTTT

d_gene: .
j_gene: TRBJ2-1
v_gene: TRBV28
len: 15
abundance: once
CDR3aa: CASRGERISYNEQFF
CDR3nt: TGTGCCAGCAGGGGAGAGCGAATCTCCTACAATGAGCAGTTCTTC

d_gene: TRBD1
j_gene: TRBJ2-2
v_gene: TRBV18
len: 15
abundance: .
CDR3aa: CASSPGTGETGELFF
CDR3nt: TGTGCCAGCTCACCTGGGACAGGGGAAACCGGGGAGCTGTTTTTT

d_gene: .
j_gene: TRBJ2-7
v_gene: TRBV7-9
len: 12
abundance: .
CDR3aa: CASSRLGYEQYF
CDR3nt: TGTGCCAGCAGCCGACTAGGGTACGAGCAGTACTTC

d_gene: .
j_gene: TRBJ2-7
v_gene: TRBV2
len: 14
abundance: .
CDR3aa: CASSQVRVPYEQYF
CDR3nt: TGTGCCAGCAGTCAAGTCAGGGTCCCCTACGAGCAGTACTTC

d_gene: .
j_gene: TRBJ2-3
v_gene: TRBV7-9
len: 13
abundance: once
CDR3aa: CASSLAGGDTQYF
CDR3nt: TGTGCCAGCAGCTTAGCGGGGGGCGATACGCAGTATTTT

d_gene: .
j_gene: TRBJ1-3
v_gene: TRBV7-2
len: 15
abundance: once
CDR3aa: CASSYLLGSGNTIYF
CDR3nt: TGTGCCAGCAGCTACCTCCTGGGCTCTGGAAACACCATATATTTT

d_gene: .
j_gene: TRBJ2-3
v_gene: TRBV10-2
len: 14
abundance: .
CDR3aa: CASSEFASKDTQYF
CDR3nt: TGCGCCAGCAGTGAGTTCGCTAGCAAGGATACGCAGTATTTT

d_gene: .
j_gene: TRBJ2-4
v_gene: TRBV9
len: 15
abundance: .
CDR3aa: CASSPSMGGENIQYF
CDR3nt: TGTGCCAGCAGCCCTAGCATGGGGGGAGAAAACATTCAGTACTTC

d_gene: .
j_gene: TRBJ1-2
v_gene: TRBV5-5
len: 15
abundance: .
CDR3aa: CASSLERPRTSGYTF
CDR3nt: TGTGCCAGCAGCTTGGAACGCCCTAGGACGTCTGGCTACACCTTC

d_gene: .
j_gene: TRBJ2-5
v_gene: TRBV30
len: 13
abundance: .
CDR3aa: CAWRPTFQETQYF
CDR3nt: TGTGCCTGGAGACCGACATTCCAAGAGACCCAGTACTTC

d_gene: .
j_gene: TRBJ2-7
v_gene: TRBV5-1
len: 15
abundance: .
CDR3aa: CASSLRVRGSYEQYF
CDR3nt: TGCGCCAGCAGCTTGAGGGTCAGAGGCTCCTACGAGCAGTACTTC

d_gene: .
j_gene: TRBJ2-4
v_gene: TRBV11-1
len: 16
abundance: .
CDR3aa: CASSFPLGGVENIQYF
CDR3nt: TGTGCCAGCAGCTTCCCCCTCGGAGGGGTAGAAAACATTCAGTACTTC

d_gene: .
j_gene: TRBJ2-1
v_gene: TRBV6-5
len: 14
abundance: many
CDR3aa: CASSLRVSYNEQFF
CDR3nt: TGTGCCAGCAGCCTTAGGGTCTCCTACAATGAGCAGTTCTTC

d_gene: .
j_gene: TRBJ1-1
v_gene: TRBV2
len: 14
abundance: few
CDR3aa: CASSQQVMNTEAFF
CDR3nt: TGTGCCAGCAGTCAGCAGGTGATGAACACTGAAGCTTTCTTT

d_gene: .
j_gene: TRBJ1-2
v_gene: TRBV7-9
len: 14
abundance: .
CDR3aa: CASSLVGISYGYTF
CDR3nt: TGTGCCAGCAGCTTAGTCGGGATTTCCTATGGCTACACCTTC

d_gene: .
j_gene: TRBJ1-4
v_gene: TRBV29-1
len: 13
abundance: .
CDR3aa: CSVVGSGGEKLFF
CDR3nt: TGCAGCGTTGTAGGTTCGGGGGGTGAAAAACTGTTTTTT

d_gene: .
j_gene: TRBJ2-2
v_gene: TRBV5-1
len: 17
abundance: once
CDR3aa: CASSQSYREKGSGELFF
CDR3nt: TGCGCCAGCAGCCAGAGCTATAGGGAGAAAGGATCCGGGGAGCTGTTTTTT

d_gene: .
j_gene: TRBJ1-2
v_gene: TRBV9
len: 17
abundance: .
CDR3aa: CASSVVRDTGYLNGYTF
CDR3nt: TGTGCCAGCAGCGTAGTCCGGGACACCGGTTACCTGAATGGCTACACCTTC

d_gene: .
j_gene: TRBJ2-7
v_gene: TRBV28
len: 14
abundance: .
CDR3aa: CASTAGTHAYEQYF
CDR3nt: TGTGCCAGCACCGCCGGGACTCACGCCTACGAGCAGTACTTC

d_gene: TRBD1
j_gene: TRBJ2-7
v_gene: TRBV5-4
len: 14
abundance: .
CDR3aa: CASSIGTATYEQYF
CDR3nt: TGTGCCAGCAGCATCGGGACAGCTACCTACGAGCAGTACTTC

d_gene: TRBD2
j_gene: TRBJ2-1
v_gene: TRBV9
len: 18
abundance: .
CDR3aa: CASSVAISGGPSYNEQFF
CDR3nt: TGTGCCAGCAGCGTAGCTATATCGGGAGGGCCTTCCTACAATGAGCAGTTCTTC